The source of this T cell receptor (beta chain) is a study of T cells after posttransplantation cyclophosphamide. The length of the CDR3 is 15 residues. V was clipped by 1 base and J by 4 bases; unmatched bases: 8. CDR1 SQVTM and CDR2 ANQGSEA come from the germline V gene. Method: immunoSEQ multiplex PCR; TCRdb's copy keeps in-frame clones and lacks some. The sample shows tens of thousands of clones, 85% to 90% of them seen only once. Controls had myeloablative marrow grafts with methotrexate and calcineurin inhibitor, sampled at 1 year. The sample consisted of PBMCs, taken roughly 390 days after allogeneic stem cell transplant with calcineurin inhibitor and methotrexate. This TCR was sampled from a female patient aged 25-40 years who received an allogeneic stem cell transplant from an unrelated donor, was CMV-positive, and had acute and chronic GVHD. Certain T cells may be donor cells from the graft. The chain couples TRBV29-1 to TRBJ2-7; TRBD1 matches at 9 bases. The CDR3 here is CSVEGLGTGSYEQYF. The CDR3 DNA reads TGCAGCGTTGAAGGCCTCGGGACAGGGTCATACGAGCAGTACTTC.